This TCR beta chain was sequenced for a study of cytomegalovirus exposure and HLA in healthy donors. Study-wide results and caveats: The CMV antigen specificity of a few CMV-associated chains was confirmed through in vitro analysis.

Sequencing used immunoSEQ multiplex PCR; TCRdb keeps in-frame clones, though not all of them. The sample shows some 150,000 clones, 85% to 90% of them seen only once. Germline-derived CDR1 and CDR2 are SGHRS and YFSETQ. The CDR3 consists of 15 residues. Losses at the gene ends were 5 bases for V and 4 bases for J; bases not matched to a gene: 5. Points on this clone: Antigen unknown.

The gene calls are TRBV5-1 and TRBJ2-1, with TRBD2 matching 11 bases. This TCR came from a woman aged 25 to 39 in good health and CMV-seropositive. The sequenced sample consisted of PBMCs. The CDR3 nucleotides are TGCGCCAGCAGAATGGGACTAGCGGAATACAATGAGCAGTTCTTC. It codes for CASRMGLAEYNEQFF. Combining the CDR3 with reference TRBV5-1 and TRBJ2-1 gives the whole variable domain KAGVTQTPRYLIKTRGQQVTLSCSPISGHRSVSWYQQTPGQGLQFLFEYFSETQRNKGNFPGRFSGRQFSNSRSEMNVSTLELGDSALYLCASRMGLAEYNEQFFGPGTRLTVL.